This passage covers 23 T cell receptor beta chains from one sample sequenced in a study of regulatory T cells in long-lasting Graves disease. Time point in this sample: newly diagnosed GD, antithyroid drugs for less than 3 months. Following extraction of RNA from PBMCs, that RNA was used to make the TCR library. Both iRepertoire HTBI primers and Arm-PCR of CDR3 regions were used to build the TCR beta libraries. A single record per CDR3 protein comes from TCRdb applying MiXCR to the multiplex PCR reads. Among around 400,000 distinct CDR3 sequences listed, about 15% were seen once. The same data also went into a second study, on T cells in Graves' hyperthyroidism and ophthalmopathy.

The sequenced sample was peripheral blood mononuclear cells (PBMCs), obtained at new diagnosis, from a patient treated with antithyroid drugs. The receptors here all came from a woman aged 40 to 50 with Graves disease.

This clonotype occurred many times. This chain uses TRBV12-3 or TRBV12-4 with TRBJ1-3; D may be TRBD1 (6 bases). The CDR3 totals 15 residues. V was cut by 3 bases and J by 2 bases, with 11 bases left in between. CDR3 nucleotides: TGTGCCAGCAGTTTGAAGGGGGTGGCTGGAAACACCATATATTTT. Its translation is CASSLKGVAGNTIYF.

This clonotype was found many times. CDR3 sequence reads: CAISESLSGRTGELFF. The CDR3 bases are TGTGCCATCAGTGAGTCGCTTAGCGGGAGAACCGGGGAGCTGTTTTTT. The chain carries TRBV10-3 and TRBJ2-2, with 9 bases identical to TRBD2. Germline values: CDR1 ENHRY, CDR2 SYGVKD. The CDR3 totals 16 residues. J was trimmed by 5 bases and V by 0 bases; bases with no gene match: 4.

This clonotype appeared many times. The rearrangement uses TRBV11-3 and TRBJ2-1, with 10 bases that match TRBD2. The germline CDR1 and CDR2 sequences are SGHNT and YENEEA. Germline trimming cut 5 bases from V and 5 bases from J; bases unmatched to any gene: 12. This CDR3 region has 17 residues. CDR3: CASSPSRSSGRDNEQFF. Here the CDR3 DNA reads TGTGCCAGCAGCCCATCTAGGTCCAGCGGGAGGGACAATGAGCAGTTCTTC.

Comment on this clonotype: It may be a read error: a sequence one base away is much more abundant. CDR3 in DNA: TGTGCCAGCCCACCCGGGACTTCCAACTTTAATGAGCAGTTCTTC. Translated: CASPPGTSNFNEQFF. The rearrangement uses TRBV18 and TRBJ2-1, with D possibly being TRBD2 (6 bases). Germline V gene sequence: CDR1 KGHSH, CDR2 LQKENI. This CDR3 is 15 amino acids long.

This chain links TRBV28 with TRBJ2-7; TRBD1 matches at 8 bases. The CDR3 loop spans 15 amino acids. CDR1 MDHEN and CDR2 SYDVKM come from the germline V gene. The V gene end was trimmed by 4 bases and the J gene end by 5 bases; junction bases not matched to a gene: 10. In DNA form, the CDR3 reads TGTGCCAGCAGTTACGGGTCTACAGGGGGAAACGAGCAGTACTTC. As protein: CASSYGSTGGNEQYF.

Of note for this clonotype: A much bigger clone sits one base away, suggesting this may be a read error. The rearrangement links TRBV5-1 to TRBJ1-2; no clear D. Germline loops: CDR1 SGHRS, CDR2 YFSETQ. The CDR3 contains 17 residues. CDR3 bases: TGCGCCAGCAGCCTAGGGATCCAGTCAGGCTCCAACTGTGGCTACACCTTC. Translated, it gives CASSLGIQSGSNCGYTF. Full variable domain (rest looked up from reference TRBV5-1 and TRBJ1-2): KAGVTQTPRYLIKTRGQQVTLSCSPISGHRSVSWYQQTPGQGLQFLFEYFSETQRNKGNFPGRFSGRQFSNSRSEMNVSTLELGDSALYLCASSLGIQSGSNCGYTFGSGTRLTVV.

This clonotype was detected ten times or more. The J gene is TRBJ2-1, the V gene TRBV29-1, with 11 nucleotides matching TRBD2. The CDR3 loop spans 15 amino acids. CDR1 SQVTM and CDR2 ANQGSEA come from the germline V gene. J lost 3 bases, V lost 7 bases, and 8 bases had no gene match. CDR3 amino acids: CSANSGTSGYNEQFF. CDR3 bases: TGCAGCGCCAACTCCGGGACTAGCGGCTACAATGAGCAGTTCTTC.

This clonotype was seen ten or more times. This chain connects TRBV20-1 to TRBJ2-7; 9 bases line up with TRBD2. This CDR3 is built from 15 residues. V was pared by 3 bases and J by 5 bases, with 11 bases of the junction left unmatched. Germline CDR1 is DFQATT and CDR2 is SNEGSKA (reference sequence). Here the CDR3 reads CSASSGSGSVHEQYF. Written as DNA, the CDR3 is TGCAGTGCTAGTTCGGGTAGCGGGAGTGTTCACGAGCAGTACTTC.

Regarding this clonotype: This likely reflects a read error, since a far larger clone is one base away. The conserved closing phenylalanine or tryptophan is absent in this CDR3, likely reflecting a read error. This chain uses TRBV2 with TRBJ2-3, with 8 bases identical to TRBD2. The CDR3 spans 15 residues. The trim removed 6 bases at V and 2 bases at J, leaving 7 bases unmatched. CDR1 SNHLY and CDR2 FYNNEI come from the germline V gene. CDR3 protein: CASSLSGTYTDTQYL. The CDR3 coding sequence is TGTGCCAGCAGCCTTAGCGGGACTTACACAGATACGCAGTATCTT.

This clonotype has just a few counts. The J gene is TRBJ2-2, the V gene TRBV30, with 7 bases matching TRBD1. The germline V gene encodes CDR1 GTSNPN and CDR2 SVGIG (reference sequence). The V and J ends lost 0 bases and 8 bases, in that order; junction bases with no gene match: 9. The CDR3 length is 15 residues. The CDR3 DNA reads as TGTGCCTGGAGTGTTCTACCAAGGGGGCGTGGGGAGCTGTTTTTT. This gives the protein CAWSVLPRGRGELFF.

The chain joins TRBV24-1 to TRBJ2-1; 13 bases fit TRBD2. The germline gives CDR1 KGHDR, CDR2 SFDVKD. The V and J ends lost 0 bases and 0 bases, in that order; junction bases with no gene match: 10. The CDR3 sequence is 21 residues long. In DNA form, the CDR3 reads TGTGCCACCAGTGATTTGCGCTACGGAGGGACTAGCGGGAACTCCTACAATGAGCAGTTCTTC. It codes for CATSDLRYGGTSGNSYNEQFF.

Ten or more counts support this clonotype. This chain connects TRBV20-1 to TRBJ2-3; TRBD2 matches at 12 bases. The junction had 10 bases not matched to a gene; V was cut back by 7 bases and J by 2 bases. The germline gives CDR1 DFQATT, CDR2 SNEGSKA (reference sequence). The CDR3 loop spans 16 amino acids. DNA for the CDR3: TGCAGTGTCAGCAGGCTAGCGGGAGGGCCCACAGATACGCAGTATTTT. Translated, it gives CSVSRLAGGPTDTQYF.

This clonotype was observed a few times. This sequence joins TRBV6-1 and TRBJ2-2; unclear D gene. V was trimmed by 6 bases and J by 0 bases, leaving 20 bases between them. The V gene's germline CDR1 is MNHNS and CDR2 SASEGT. This CDR3 comprises 18 residues. DNA for the CDR3: TGTGCCAGCAGCCCACAGCTTGCGCAAGCCGCGAACACCGGGGAGCTGTTTTTT. Protein sequence: CASSPQLAQAANTGELFF.

In the case of this clonotype: This may be a read error: a much more frequent sequence differs by one nucleotide. The chain recombines TRBV7-3 with TRBJ1-6; D is ambiguous. Germline V CDR1 and CDR2: SGHTA, FQGTGA. This CDR3 has 15 amino acids. This chain's CDR3 is CTSSLGAGNNSPLHF. CDR3 sequence (DNA): TGTACCAGCAGCTTAGGCGCAGGAAATAATTCACCCCTCCACTTT.

This rearrangement joins TRBV11-2 to TRBJ2-1, with TRBD1 identical over 11 bases. Looked up from germline, CDR1 is SGHAT and CDR2 is FQNNGV. With 6 bases clipped from V and 14 bases from J, the junction kept 9 bases outside the gene matches. This CDR3 spans 13 amino acids. CDR3 DNA: TGTGCCAGCAGTTCCGGACAGGGGGCGATGGAGTTCTTC. Encoded protein: CASSSGQGAMEFF.

This clonotype was detected ten times or more. The chain uses TRBV30 and TRBJ2-7, with D possibly TRBD2 on 6 matching bases. Germline-derived CDR1 and CDR2 are GTSNPN and SVGIG (reference sequence). V shed 3 bases and J shed 4 bases, with 10 bases lying between them. This CDR3 contains 12 residues. The CDR3, as DNA: TGTGCCTGGAGCCGGGGGTGGTACGAGCAGTACTTC. The encoded protein is CAWSRGWYEQYF.

Concerning this clonotype: This may be a read error: a much more frequent sequence differs by one nucleotide. The chain couples TRBV5-1 to TRBJ2-7; possible D gene TRBD2, 6 bases. Germline V lookup: CDR1 SGHRS, CDR2 YFSETQ. This CDR3 contains 14 residues. CDR3 protein: CASYPGGGGDDQYF. DNA for the CDR3: TGCGCCAGCTACCCCGGGGGAGGCGGGGACGATCAGTACTTC. Variable domain in full (rest from reference TRBV5-1 and TRBJ2-7): KAGVTQTPRYLIKTRGQQVTLSCSPISGHRSVSWYQQTPGQGLQFLFEYFSETQRNKGNFPGRFSGRQFSNSRSEMNVSTLELGDSALYLCASYPGGGGDDQYFGPGTRLTVT.

The sample holds many counts of this clonotype. The V and J genes are TRBV14 and TRBJ2-7; 8 bases agree with TRBD2. This CDR3 is 20 amino acids long. Germline assignment: CDR1 SGHDN and CDR2 FVKESK. V lost 1 base, J lost 3 bases, and 20 bases stayed unmatched. The CDR3 nucleotides read TGTGCCAGCAGCCAAGGAGGGGGGATTAGCGGGACAAAGGGACTCTACGAGCAGTACTTC. This codes for CASSQGGGISGTKGLYEQYF.

The chain carries TRBV6-1 and TRBJ1-2, with D unresolved. Germline lookup yields CDR1 MNHNS and CDR2 SASEGT. This CDR3 spans 13 amino acids. Trimming stripped 1 base from V and 2 bases from J, with 5 bases between. The CDR3 spells CASSEGENYGYTF. The CDR3 DNA reads TGTGCCAGCAGTGAAGGGGAGAACTATGGCTACACCTTC.

The CDR3 nucleotides are TGTGCCAGCAGCTTAGAGGGATCTAGCACAGATACGCAGTATTTT. It translates to CASSLEGSSTDTQYF. This chain connects TRBV13 to TRBJ2-3; D unclear. Germline V gives CDR1 PRHDT, CDR2 FYEKMQ (reference sequence). The V gene lost 1 base and the J gene lost 0 bases, with 8 bases spanning the gap. The CDR3 extends over 15 amino acids.

This clonotype was detected a few times. This chain connects TRBV7-8 to TRBJ2-2, with TRBD1 matching 9 bases. The J segment lost 2 bases and the V segment lost 5 bases, leaving 9 bases of the junction unmatched. The CDR3 runs to 17 residues. In germline, CDR1 is SGHVS, CDR2 FQNEAQ. The CDR3 is CASSNTGGDPNTGELFF. CDR3 DNA sequence: TGTGCCAGCAGCAACACAGGGGGCGATCCAAACACCGGGGAGCTGTTTTTT.

The chain combines TRBV24-1 with TRBJ2-2; TRBD2 aligns across 12 bases. Germline V gene sequence: CDR1 KGHDR, CDR2 SFDVKD. The CDR3 is 18 amino acids. V shed 3 bases and J 1 base; nucleotides not matched to a gene: 5. The CDR3 sequence: CATSDLPGLAGNTGELFF. The CDR3 DNA reads TGTGCCACCAGTGATCTCCCGGGACTAGCGGGGAACACCGGGGAGCTGTTTTTT.

This clonotype was counted at least ten times. The chain carries TRBV28 and TRBJ2-5; TRBD1 matches 7 bases. The CDR3 consists of 15 residues. The germline V gene encodes CDR1 MDHEN and CDR2 SYDVKM. J gave up 2 bases and V 3 bases, and 6 bases lay outside the gene matches. The CDR3 spells CASSFSRQGQETQYF. DNA of the CDR3: TGTGCCAGCAGTTTCTCCCGACAGGGACAAGAGACCCAGTACTTC.